A selection of T cell receptor beta chains follows, all from one sample in a study of cytomegalovirus exposure and HLA in healthy donors. The method was immunoSEQ multiplex PCR; TCRdb's version includes in-frame clones alone and lacks a portion of them. This sample has roughly 170,000 clones; less than 90% occur once, and the top ten carry under 1.1%. The specimen sequenced was PBMCs. All receptors come from a man in his thirties or forties in good health and CMV-seronegative. Each CDR3 is given with its conserved first and last residue. Each record gives: J gene, V gene, D gene, clone size, CDR3 protein, CDR3 DNA. D genes are given only for firm matches. Some rows have no size entry. The others give once, few or many, or a class for an expanded clone.

TRBJ1-4,TRBV10-1,TRBD1,-,CASSRDRRREKLFF,TGCGCCAGCAGCCGGGACAGAAGACGCGAAAAACTGTTTTTT
TRBJ2-1,TRBV6-5,-,-,CASSRGHFSYNEQFF,TGTGCCAGCAGTAGGGGACACTTCTCCTACAATGAGCAGTTCTTC
TRBJ2-3,TRBV27,TRBD2,-,CASSLSKLAETDTQYF,TGTGCCAGCAGTTTATCAAAACTAGCGGAAACAGATACGCAGTATTTT
TRBJ2-7,TRBV13,TRBD1,-,CASSLPGTGGRYEQYF,TGTGCCAGCAGCTTACCCGGGACAGGGGGGAGATACGAGCAGTACTTC
TRBJ1-1,TRBV30,TRBD1,-,CAWSSPGTGVTEAFF,TGTGCCTGGAGTTCCCCCGGGACAGGGGTCACTGAAGCTTTCTTT
TRBJ2-1,TRBV11-2,TRBD2,-,CASSLLLAGGLDEQFF,TGTGCCAGCAGCTTATTACTAGCGGGGGGGTTGGATGAGCAGTTCTTC
TRBJ1-5,TRBV6-6,-,once,CASSVGRESNQPQHF,TGTGCCAGCAGCGTCGGACGGGAAAGCAATCAGCCCCAGCATTTT
TRBJ2-7,TRBV28,TRBD2,once,CASSRGLADTSYEQYF,TGTGCCAGCAGCCGTGGACTAGCGGATACTTCCTACGAGCAGTACTTC
TRBJ2-5,TRBV19,-,-,CASSRDWVQETQYF,TGTGCCAGTAGTCGGGACTGGGTCCAAGAGACCCAGTACTTC
TRBJ1-4,TRBV6-1,-,few,CASRARAEPPEKLFF,TGTGCCAGCAGAGCGCGAGCCGAGCCTCCTGAAAAACTGTTTTTT
TRBJ1-2,TRBV6-1,TRBD1,-,CASSETGRNYGYTF,TGTGCCAGCAGTGAGACAGGGAGGAACTATGGCTACACCTTC
TRBJ1-1,TRBV27,-,once,CATGHLNTEAFF,TGTGCCACGGGACACTTGAACACTGAAGCTTTCTTT
TRBJ1-1,TRBV10-3,-,-,CAISETNTEAFF,TGTGCCATCAGTGAGACAAACACTGAAGCTTTCTTT
TRBJ1-1,TRBV30,-,-,CAWSAGMNTEAFF,TGTGCCTGGAGTGCAGGGATGAACACTGAAGCTTTCTTT
TRBJ1-2,TRBV6-4,TRBD1,-,CASSGQGNYGYTF,TGTGCCAGCAGTGGACAGGGGAACTATGGCTACACCTTC
TRBJ1-2,TRBV29-1,-,-,CSVVTGFYGYTF,TGCAGCGTTGTAACGGGGTTTTATGGCTACACCTTC
TRBJ1-2,TRBV27,TRBD1,-,CASSPDRVNYGYTF,TGTGCCAGCAGTCCGGACAGGGTAAACTATGGCTACACCTTC
TRBJ2-5,TRBV7-8,TRBD2,-,CASSLGAVAGVEETQYF,TGTGCCAGCAGCTTAGGGGCGGTCGCGGGGGTTGAAGAGACCCAGTACTTC
TRBJ1-5,TRBV10-3,TRBD1,-,CAISEDRGQGQPQHF,TGTGCCATCAGTGAGGACAGGGGGCAGGGGCAGCCCCAGCATTTT
TRBJ1-3,TRBV7-8,-,-,CASSLYRGNTIYF,TGTGCCAGCAGCTTATACAGGGGAAACACCATATATTTT
TRBJ2-7,TRBV5-1,TRBD2,-,CASSRGTSGDYEQYF,TGCGCCAGCAGCCGGGGTACTAGCGGGGACTACGAGCAGTACTTC
TRBJ2-7,TRBV6-1,-,-,CASRGGQGPEQYF,TGTGCCAGCAGAGGAGGTCAAGGGCCCGAGCAGTACTTC
TRBJ2-5,TRBV15,TRBD1,-,CATSRGGQGQETQYF,TGTGCCACCAGCAGAGGGGGACAGGGCCAAGAGACCCAGTACTTC
TRBJ1-2,TRBV9,TRBD1,once,CASSPGQGGYGYTF,TGTGCCAGCAGCCCGGGACAGGGCGGATATGGCTACACCTTC
TRBJ2-4,TRBV29-1,-,-,CSVGLGGGSIQYF,TGCAGCGTTGGCCTCGGAGGAGGGAGCATTCAGTACTTC
TRBJ2-2,TRBV29-1,TRBD2,-,CSVRLAGGSSGELFF,TGCAGCGTTAGGCTAGCGGGGGGATCCAGCGGGGAGCTGTTTTTT
TRBJ2-2,TRBV19,TRBD2,-,CASKSAGVTGELFF,TGTGCCAGTAAGTCGGCGGGAGTGACCGGGGAGCTGTTTTTT
TRBJ2-3,TRBV7-2,-,-,CASSFNSLGEDTQYF,TGTGCCAGCAGCTTTAATAGCCTAGGAGAAGATACGCAGTATTTT
TRBJ2-2,TRBV5-8,TRBD2,-,CASSVGGVGELFF,TGTGCCAGCAGCGTTGGGGGGGTTGGTGAGCTGTTTTTT